These 21 T cell receptor beta chains came from one sample sequenced in a study of blood T cell repertoires in COVID-19 (dated by TCRdb to the early 2020s). The library was built by means of the immunoSEQ multiplex PCR assay. TCRdb re-hosts the immuneACCESS table, in-frame sequences only. Its copies lack some clones; in the studies checked, an unresolved V gene accounts for under half of them, and the cause for the rest is not known. The sample data list approximately 450,000 clones, and 87% of these were observed just once. Together, the top ten hold approximately 2% of the sample. The source material was PBMCs or T cells enriched from blood (not recorded which). The receptors were gathered from a woman between 18 and 29 years old with acute COVID-19.

This clone was picked up a small number of times. The chain has TRBV27 and TRBJ1-5; D not resolved. CDR1 is MNHEY and CDR2 is SMNVEV in the germline V gene (reference sequence). Trimming stripped 5 bases from V and 7 bases from J, with 9 bases between. The CDR3 contains 12 residues. The CDR3 sequence: CASSGRGQPQHF. DNA for the CDR3: TGTGCCAGCAGTGGCCGAGGACAGCCCCAGCATTTT.

The J gene is TRBJ2-5, the V gene TRBV9; TRBD2 matches 7 bases. CDR3 length: 15 amino acids. CDR1 SGDLS and CDR2 YYNGEE come from the germline V gene. V dropped 0 bases and J dropped 7; count of bases not matched to a gene: 9. CDR3 sequence: CASSVGPSGLGTQYF. Written as DNA, the CDR3 is TGTGCCAGCAGCGTAGGTCCTAGCGGCTTAGGGACCCAGTACTTC.

V and J are TRBV7-2 and TRBJ2-3; D is unresolved. V lost 1 base and J lost 3, with 11 bases in between. Germline assignment: CDR1 SGHTA and CDR2 FQGNSA. The CDR3 length is 15 residues. The CDR3 spells CASSLGLLGTDTQYF. The CDR3 DNA reads TGTGCCAGCAGCTTAGGACTTCTCGGGACAGATACGCAGTATTTT.

This clone occurred once. The chain has TRBV18 and TRBJ1-2; 8 bases are shared with TRBD1. The length of the CDR3 is 15 residues. The germline gives CDR1 KGHSH, CDR2 LQKENI. J gave up 8 bases and V 6 bases, and 14 bases lay outside the gene matches. CDR3 sequence reads: CASSRQGSITEGYTF. The CDR3 region has the DNA TGTGCCAGCTCGCGACAGGGGAGTATTACAGAAGGCTACACCTTC.

The chain joins TRBV9 to TRBJ2-5; 13 bases are shared with TRBD2. The CDR3 extends over 16 amino acids. V lost 4 bases, J lost 2 bases, and 5 bases stayed unmatched. Germline V gene lookup returns CDR1 SGDLS and CDR2 YYNGEE. Here the CDR3 reads CASSTGLAGVQETQYF. CDR3 sequence (DNA): TGTGCCAGCAGCACAGGACTAGCGGGGGTTCAAGAGACCCAGTACTTC.

The J gene is TRBJ2-5, the V gene TRBV2; TRBD1 agrees at 8 bases. Germline V gene lookup returns CDR1 SNHLY and CDR2 FYNNEI. Germline trimming cut 7 bases from V and 5 bases from J; bases unmatched to any gene: 6. This CDR3 has 13 amino acids. CDR3 region: CASTLTGVETQYF. Written as DNA, the CDR3 is TGTGCCAGCACCTTGACAGGGGTGGAGACCCAGTACTTC.

The chain joins TRBV2 to TRBJ2-1, with 8 bases aligning to TRBD1. There are 15 residues in the CDR3. The trim removed 1 base at V and 6 bases at J, leaving 5 bases unmatched. Germline V gene sequence: CDR1 SNHLY, CDR2 FYNNEI. The CDR3 spells CASSEGTGSVNEQFF. As DNA, the CDR3 is TGTGCCAGCAGTGAAGGGACAGGGTCAGTCAATGAGCAGTTCTTC.

J is TRBJ2-1 and V is TRBV5-1; TRBD2 matches at 10 bases. The CDR3 runs to 16 residues. V dropped 5 bases and J dropped 3; count of bases not matched to a gene: 8. Germline assignment: CDR1 SGHRS and CDR2 YFSETQ. The CDR3 reads CASRRTSGTLYNEQFF. DNA for the CDR3: TGCGCCAGCAGGCGGACTAGCGGAACCCTCTACAATGAGCAGTTCTTC.

The rearrangement joins TRBV7-9 to TRBJ1-2, with 7 positions matching TRBD1. Germline V gives CDR1 SEHNR, CDR2 FQNEAQ (reference sequence). The V segment lost 5 bases and the J segment 2 bases; nucleotides outside the gene matches: 8. The CDR3 extends over 15 amino acids. DNA of the CDR3: TGTGCCAGCAGCGGCACCGGGACAGCCAACTATGGCTACACCTTC. Translating gives CASSGTGTANYGYTF.

This rearrangement joins TRBV18 to TRBJ2-7, with TRBD1 matching over 8 bases. Germline V lookup: CDR1 KGHSH, CDR2 LQKENI. The CDR3 totals 15 residues. V trimming: 2 bases; J trimming: 5 bases; junction bases outside the gene matches: 8. The CDR3 DNA sequence: TGTGCCAGCTCACCAGGGATACAGGGGGAAGACGAGCAGTACTTC. Translating it yields CASSPGIQGEDEQYF.

The chain couples TRBV10-1 to TRBJ2-2, with TRBD2 as a possible D gene (6 bases). CDR3 length: 15 residues. Germline CDR1 reads WNHNN; CDR2 reads SYGVQD (reference sequence). Deletions cut 3 bases from V and 2 bases from J, with 10 bases between. This CDR3 is CASSDAGPNTGELFF. The CDR3 coding sequence is TGCGCCAGCAGTGATGCGGGACCTAACACCGGGGAGCTGTTTTTT.

The chain combines TRBV2 with TRBJ2-5, with no clear D. The germline gives CDR1 SNHLY, CDR2 FYNNEI. The CDR3 spans 12 residues. V lost 7 bases and J 0 bases, leaving 6 bases between the germline ends. As DNA, the CDR3 is TGTGCCAGCAAAAGCGACCAAGAGACCCAGTACTTC. As protein: CASKSDQETQYF. The whole variable domain, filled in from reference TRBV2 and TRBJ2-5, reads EPEVTQTPSHQVTQMGQEVILRCVPISNHLYFYWYRQILGQKVEFLVSFYNNEISEKSEIFDDQFSVERPDGSNFTLKIRSTKLEDSAMYFCASKSDQETQYFGPGTRLLVL.

The chain combines TRBV7-3 with TRBJ2-2; D remains ambiguous. This CDR3 is built from 16 residues. V lost 5 bases, J lost 0 bases, and 13 bases lay in between. Germline V CDR1 and CDR2: SGHTA, FQGTGA. This chain's CDR3 is CASSPDRHPNTGELFF. The CDR3 DNA sequence: TGTGCCAGCAGCCCCGACCGACATCCGAACACCGGGGAGCTGTTTTTT.

This sequence joins TRBV7-6 and TRBJ2-1, with a weak D call TRBD1 (6 bases). Germline assignment: CDR1 SGHVS and CDR2 FNYEAQ. With 5 bases removed from V and 0 bases from J, the gap between germline ends came to 14 bases. The length of the CDR3 is 16 residues. CDR3 sequence reads: CASSEYRASSYNEQFF. The CDR3 DNA reads TGTGCCAGCAGCGAATACAGGGCCAGCTCCTACAATGAGCAGTTCTTC.

The rearrangement uses TRBV3-1 (or the pseudogene TRBV3-2) and TRBJ2-7; D possibly corresponds to TRBD1 (5 bases). The CDR3 length is 13 residues. Germline V gene lookup returns CDR1 LGHDT and CDR2 YNNKEL (reference sequence). The V end was cut by 2 bases, the J end by 6 bases, with 11 bases between. CDR3 amino acids: CASSQSRTSEQYF. The CDR3 coding sequence is TGTGCCAGCAGCCAATCCAGGACAAGCGAGCAGTACTTC.

This chain links TRBV7-9 with TRBJ1-4; maybe TRBD1 (5 bases). V dropped 1 base and J dropped 12 bases, with 9 bases sitting between them. This CDR3 is built from 12 residues. Germline V CDR1 and CDR2: SEHNR, FQNEAQ (reference sequence). In DNA, the CDR3 is TGTGCCAGCAGCTTAGAGGCGGGGGAACTGTTTTTT. Translated, it gives CASSLEAGELFF.

V and J are TRBV19 and TRBJ2-1, with D perhaps TRBD1 (5 bases). V gave up 10 bases and J gave up 6 bases, with 7 bases separating them. The CDR3 covers 10 residues. Germline-derived CDR1 and CDR2 are LNHDA and SQIVND (reference sequence). The DNA for the CDR3 is TGTGCCACTCAGGGCAATGAGCAGTTCTTC. Its translation is CATQGNEQFF.

The J gene is TRBJ1-1, the V gene TRBV5-1; 10 positions agree with TRBD1. The V and J ends lost 4 bases and 4 bases, in that order; junction bases with no gene match: 7. Germline values: CDR1 SGHRS, CDR2 YFSETQ. The length of the CDR3 is 15 residues. The DNA of the CDR3 is TGCGCCAGCAGCCCGGGGGACAGGGGAAGCACTGAAGCTTTCTTT. Its protein is CASSPGDRGSTEAFF.

The rearrangement links TRBV27 to TRBJ2-5, with TRBD2 matching 7 bases. V lost 6 bases to trimming and J lost 2 bases; unmatched junction nucleotides: 6. The CDR3 contains 14 residues. In germline, CDR1 is MNHEY, CDR2 SMNVEV (reference sequence). The CDR3 protein is CASRQVGRQETQYF. The CDR3 DNA is TGTGCCAGCAGACAGGTCGGGAGGCAAGAGACCCAGTACTTC.

This clone was observed a few times. The rearrangement joins TRBV7-8 to TRBJ2-7; D is perhaps TRBD2 (6 bases). V gave up 5 bases and J gave up 5 bases, with 13 bases separating them. CDR1 and CDR2 (germline): SGHVS, FQNEAQ. This CDR3 is 13 amino acids long. For the CDR3, the DNA is TGTGCCAGCAGCGGACGGGGGAAGGACGAGCAGTACTTC. Translated, it gives CASSGRGKDEQYF. The full variable domain, completed using reference TRBV7-8 and TRBJ2-7, is GAGVSQSPRYKVAKRGQDVALRCDPISGHVSLFWYQQALGQGPEFLTYFQNEAQLDKSGLPSDRFFAERPEGSVSTLKIQRTQQEDSAVYLCASSGRGKDEQYFGPGTRLTVT.

The chain employs TRBV18 and TRBJ2-1, with 10 bases aligning to TRBD2. CDR3 size: 15 residues. J was trimmed by 8 bases and V by 1 base; bases with no gene match: 5. Germline values: CDR1 KGHSH, CDR2 LQKENI. CDR3 loop: CASSPLAGGNHEQFF. CDR3 coding DNA: TGTGCCAGCTCACCACTAGCGGGAGGTAATCATGAGCAGTTCTTC. The full variable domain, in which reference TRBV18 and TRBJ2-1 provide the parts outside the CDR3, is NAGVMQNPRHLVRRRGQEARLRCSPMKGHSHVYWYRQLPEEGLKFMVYLQKENIIDESGMPKERFSAEFPKEGPSILRIQQVVRGDSAAYFCASSPLAGGNHEQFFGPGTRLTVL.